Sequencing of this TCR beta chain was carried out in a study of OX40 agonist ivuxolimab in advanced cancers. Overall study: Patients with hepatocellular carcinoma, melanoma, renal cell or head and neck cancer made up the dose-escalation patients. Findings and caveats of the study: Fewer expanded clones were found on average in CD4+ than in CD8+ T cells. Some of the nonresponding patients also showed low levels of normalized T-cell clonal expansion.

V was clipped by 4 bases and J by 7 bases; unmatched bases: 0. The CDR3 runs 14 residues. Germline CDR1 and CDR2: MGHRA and YSYEKL. The assay was immunoSEQ multiplex PCR, and TCRdb's table has in-frame clones only and misses some. Of 20,000 to 25,000 clones listed, about 85% were seen once; the top ten hold 16%. Only one count was recorded for this clone. Its specificity is unknown. J is TRBJ1-6 and V is TRBV4-1, with 11 nucleotides matching TRBD1. This receptor was obtained from an adult with an advanced solid tumor such as melanoma, head and neck, liver or kidney cancer. Sequencing used CD4+ or CD8+ T cells sorted from blood, obtained in a trial of the OX40 agonist ivuxolimab. CDR3 bases: TGCGCCAGCAGCCGGGACAGGGGGAATTCACCCCTCCACTTT. It translates to CASSRDRGNSPLHF.